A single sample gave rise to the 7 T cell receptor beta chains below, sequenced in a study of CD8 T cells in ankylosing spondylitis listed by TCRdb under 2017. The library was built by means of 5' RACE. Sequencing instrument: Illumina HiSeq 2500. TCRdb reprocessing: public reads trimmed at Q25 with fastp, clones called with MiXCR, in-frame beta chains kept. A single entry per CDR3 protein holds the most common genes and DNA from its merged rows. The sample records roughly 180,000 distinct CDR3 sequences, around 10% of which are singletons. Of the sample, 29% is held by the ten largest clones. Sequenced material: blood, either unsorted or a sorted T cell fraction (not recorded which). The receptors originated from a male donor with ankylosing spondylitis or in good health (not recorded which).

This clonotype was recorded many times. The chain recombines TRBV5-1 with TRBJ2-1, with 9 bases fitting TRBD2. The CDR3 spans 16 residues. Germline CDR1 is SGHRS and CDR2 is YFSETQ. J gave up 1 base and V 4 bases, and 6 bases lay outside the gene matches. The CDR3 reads CASSEGLAGSYNEQFF. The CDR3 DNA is TGCGCCAGCAGCGAGGGACTAGCAGGGTCCTACAATGAGCAGTTCTTC.

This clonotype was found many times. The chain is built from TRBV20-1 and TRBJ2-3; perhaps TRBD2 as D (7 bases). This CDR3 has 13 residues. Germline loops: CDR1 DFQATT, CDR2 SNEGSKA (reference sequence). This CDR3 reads CGFRGASTDTQYF. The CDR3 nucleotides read TGCGGCTTTCGGGGGGCATCCACAGATACGCAGTATTTT.

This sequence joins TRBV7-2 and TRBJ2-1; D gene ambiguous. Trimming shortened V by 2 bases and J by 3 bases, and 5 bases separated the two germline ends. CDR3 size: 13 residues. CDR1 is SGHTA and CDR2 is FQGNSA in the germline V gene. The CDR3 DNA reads TGTGCCAGCAGCTTACCCGTCTACAATGAGCAGTTCTTC. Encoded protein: CASSLPVYNEQFF. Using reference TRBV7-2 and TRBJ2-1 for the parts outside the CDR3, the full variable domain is GAGVSQSPSNKVTEKGKDVELRCDPISGHTALYWYRQSLGQGLEFLIYFQGNSAPDKSGLPSDRFSAERTGGSVSTLTIQRTQQEDSAVYLCASSLPVYNEQFFGPGTRLTVL.

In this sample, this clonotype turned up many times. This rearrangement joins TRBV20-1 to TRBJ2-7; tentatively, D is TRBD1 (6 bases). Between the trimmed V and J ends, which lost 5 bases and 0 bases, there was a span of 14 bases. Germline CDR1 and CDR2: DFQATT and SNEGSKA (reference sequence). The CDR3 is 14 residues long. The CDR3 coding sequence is TGCAGTGCTCCTCGAGGGGGTAACTCCTACGAGCAGTACTTC. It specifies CSAPRGGNSYEQYF.

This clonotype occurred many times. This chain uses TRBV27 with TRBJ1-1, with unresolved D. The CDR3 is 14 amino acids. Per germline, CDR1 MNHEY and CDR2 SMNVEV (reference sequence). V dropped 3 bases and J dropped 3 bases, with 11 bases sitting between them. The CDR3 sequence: CASSLSTGDTEAFF. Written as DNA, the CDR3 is TGTGCCAGCAGTTTGAGCACCGGGGACACTGAAGCTTTCTTT.

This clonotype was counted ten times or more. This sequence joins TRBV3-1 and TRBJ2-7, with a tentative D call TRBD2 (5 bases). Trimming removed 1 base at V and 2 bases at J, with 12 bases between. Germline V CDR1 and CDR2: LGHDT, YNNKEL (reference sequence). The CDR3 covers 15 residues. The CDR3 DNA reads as TGTGCCAGCAGCCAAGGAGTCGGGGTTACCTACGAGCAGTACTTC. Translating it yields CASSQGVGVTYEQYF.

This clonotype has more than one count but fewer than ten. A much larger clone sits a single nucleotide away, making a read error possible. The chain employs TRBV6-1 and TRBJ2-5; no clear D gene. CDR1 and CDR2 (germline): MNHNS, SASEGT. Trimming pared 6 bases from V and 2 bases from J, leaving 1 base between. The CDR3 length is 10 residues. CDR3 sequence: CASRQETQYF. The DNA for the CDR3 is TGTGCCAGCAGGCAAGAGACCCAGTACTTC.